These T cell receptor beta chains were read from a single sample in a study of T cell responses to AZD1222 COVID-19 vaccine. TCRdb keeps only in-frame clones here, not all; method: immunoSEQ multiplex PCR. The sample includes about 140,000 clones, approximately 90% of them seen just once. The sample here was peripheral blood, taken on day 0 of AZD1222 vaccination. These receptors all come from an adult in good health. Both conserved end residues are part of each CDR3. D genes are given only for firm matches. Some rows have no size entry. The others give once, few or many, or a class for an expanded clone.

clone size	V gene	D gene	J gene	CDR3 protein	CDR3 DNA
NA	TRBV28	TRBD1	TRBJ1-2	CASSTGQAGIYYGYTF	TGTGCCAGCAGTACCGGACAGGCGGGAATATACTATGGCTACACCTTC
NA	TRBV9	NA	TRBJ1-5	CASSGGSGNQPQHF	TGTGCCAGCAGCGGGGGTTCGGGCAATCAGCCCCAGCATTTT
once	TRBV20-1	NA	TRBJ1-5	CSASLNSNQPQHF	TGCAGTGCTAGTCTTAATAGCAATCAGCCCCAGCATTTT
NA	TRBV7-9	NA	TRBJ2-7	CASSSYRTDTYEQYF	TGTGCCAGCAGCTCTTATAGGACAGACACCTACGAGCAGTACTTC
once	TRBV30	TRBD2	TRBJ2-3	CAWSAGTSSTDTQYF	TGTGCCTGGAGCGCCGGGACTAGCTCCACAGATACGCAGTATTTT
NA	TRBV2	NA	TRBJ1-1	CASRVRLGEVTEAFF	TGTGCCAGCAGGGTTCGGTTGGGGGAAGTAACTGAAGCTTTCTTT
NA	TRBV6-2/TRBV6-3	TRBD1	TRBJ1-1	CASSLGQASNTEAFF	TGTGCCAGCAGTCTAGGACAGGCGTCGAACACTGAAGCTTTCTTT
NA	TRBV9	NA	TRBJ1-3	CASSVEGSGNTIYF	TGTGCCAGCAGCGTAGAGGGCTCTGGAAACACCATATATTTT
NA	TRBV29-1	TRBD1	TRBJ1-5	CSVVSGTGGSGNQPQHF	TGCAGCGTTGTCTCCGGGACAGGGGGGTCGGGCAATCAGCCCCAGCATTTT
NA	TRBV30	TRBD1	TRBJ1-4	CAWSRRQGGTNEKLFF	TGTGCCTGGAGTAGAAGACAGGGGGGAACTAATGAAAAACTGTTTTTT
few	TRBV2	TRBD1	TRBJ1-1	CATHLDRARQTEAFF	TGTGCCACCCACCTTGACAGGGCCCGTCAAACTGAAGCTTTCTTT
NA	TRBV6-5	TRBD1	TRBJ2-7	CASSEPGQTYEQYF	TGTGCCAGCAGCGAGCCGGGACAGACCTACGAGCAGTACTTC
NA	TRBV19	TRBD1	TRBJ1-2	CASTDPGQVELLYGYTF	TGTGCCAGTACCGATCCGGGACAGGTAGAACTCCTCTATGGCTACACCTTC
NA	TRBV21-1	NA	TRBJ2-1	CASSKDHKGFFHNEQFF	TGTGCCAGCAGCAAAGACCACAAAGGGTTCTTCCACAATGAGCAGTTCTTC
NA	TRBV5-6	NA	TRBJ2-3	CASSFGRDTQYF	TGTGCCAGCAGCTTTGGGCGGGATACGCAGTATTTT
NA	TRBV7-8	TRBD1	TRBJ2-1	CASSSTPGQLQPLQFF	TGTGCCAGCAGCTCTACGCCGGGACAGCTACAACCGCTCCAGTTCTTC
NA	TRBV27	NA	TRBJ1-2	CASSLFGQNNYGYTF	TGTGCCAGCAGTTTATTCGGACAGAATAACTATGGCTACACCTTC
NA	TRBV19	TRBD1	TRBJ2-3	CASSQTGTGLSTDTQYF	TGTGCCAGTAGTCAAACCGGGACAGGCCTTAGCACAGATACGCAGTATTTT
once	TRBV9	NA	TRBJ2-3	CASSVAGGGADTQYF	TGTGCCAGCAGCGTAGCGGGAGGGGGCGCAGATACGCAGTATTTT
NA	TRBV11-2	TRBD2	TRBJ2-3	CASSLEPSGGGTQYF	TGTGCCAGCAGCTTAGAACCCAGCGGGGGTGGTACGCAGTATTTT
NA	TRBV19	TRBD1	TRBJ1-5	CASSFPQGINQPQHF	TGTGCCAGTAGTTTCCCACAGGGGATCAATCAGCCCCAGCATTTT
NA	TRBV6-2/TRBV6-3	NA	TRBJ2-3	CASSRAGLSGSTDTQYF	TGTGCCAGCAGCCGGGCAGGGCTTAGCGGAAGCACAGATACGCAGTATTTT
NA	TRBV28	NA	TRBJ2-7	CASSFPFNEQYF	TGTGCCAGCAGTTTCCCTTTTAACGAGCAGTACTTC
NA	TRBV14	TRBD2	TRBJ2-5	CASSQEELAGGPGETQYF	TGTGCCAGCAGCCAAGAAGAACTAGCGGGAGGGCCCGGAGAGACCCAGTACTTC
NA	TRBV10-3	TRBD2	TRBJ2-3	CAITQTSGGPPASTDTQYF	TGTGCCATCACCCAGACTAGCGGGGGGCCCCCTGCTAGCACAGATACGCAGTATTTT
NA	TRBV25-1	TRBD2	TRBJ2-1	CASSVPSGRAWNEQFF	TGTGCCAGCAGTGTCCCCAGCGGGAGGGCTTGGAATGAGCAGTTCTTC
NA	TRBV28	TRBD1	TRBJ1-2	CASRTTSSGTGNGYTF	TGTGCCAGCAGAACGACCTCATCCGGGACAGGGAATGGCTACACCTTC
NA	TRBV7-2	TRBD1	TRBJ1-5	CASSSDRVGNQPQHF	TGTGCCAGCAGCTCCGACAGGGTGGGCAATCAGCCCCAGCATTTT
NA	TRBV6-1	NA	TRBJ2-7	CASSEALGTASYEQYF	TGTGCCAGCAGTGAAGCGCTCGGGACGGCCTCCTACGAGCAGTACTTC
NA	TRBV15	NA	TRBJ1-5	CATSRRDQPQHF	TGTGCCACCAGCCGCAGGGACCAGCCCCAGCATTTT
NA	TRBV12-3/TRBV12-4	TRBD1	TRBJ1-1	CASSFSRGTAFF	TGTGCCAGCAGTTTCAGCAGGGGGACGGCTTTCTTT
NA	TRBV9	NA	TRBJ2-1	CASSVVETPPYNEQFF	TGTGCCAGCAGCGTAGTAGAGACCCCCCCCTACAATGAGCAGTTCTTC
NA	TRBV27	TRBD1	TRBJ1-6	CASSSRQGANYNSPLHF	TGTGCCAGCAGTTCTCGACAGGGGGCGAACTATAATTCACCCCTCCACTTT
few	TRBV9	NA	TRBJ1-2	CASSAPIRGRASYGYTF	TGTGCCAGCAGCGCCCCTATCCGGGGGCGAGCCTCGTATGGCTACACCTTC
NA	TRBV12-3/TRBV12-4	TRBD1	TRBJ1-2	CASSRGKNYGYTF	TGTGCCAGCAGCAGGGGGAAGAACTATGGCTACACCTTC
NA	TRBV6-5	NA	TRBJ1-2	CASRDPGGYGYTF	TGTGCCAGCAGAGATCCGGGTGGCTATGGCTACACCTTC
NA	TRBV7-2	NA	TRBJ2-5	CASSLAGYQETQYF	TGTGCCAGCAGTTTAGCAGGGTACCAAGAGACCCAGTACTTC
NA	TRBV30	NA	TRBJ1-6	CAWSVDSPLHF	TGTGCCTGGAGTGTCGATTCACCCCTCCACTTT
NA	TRBV4-3	NA	TRBJ2-4	CASSQDDRTGDHIQYF	TGCGCCAGCAGCCAAGATGACCGGACGGGAGATCACATTCAGTACTTC
NA	TRBV7-6	NA	TRBJ2-3	CASSPGPPGSTTDTQYF	TGTGCCAGCAGCCCGGGGCCCCCGGGCAGCACCACAGATACGCAGTATTTT
NA	TRBV4-2	NA	TRBJ2-3	CASSQAGAHTDTQYF	TGTGCCAGCAGCCAAGCAGGGGCACACACAGATACGCAGTATTTT
once	TRBV27	NA	TRBJ1-5	CAIPLGLGTNNQPQHF	TGTGCCATCCCCTTGGGTTTAGGGACAAACAATCAGCCCCAGCATTTT
once	TRBV7-3	NA	TRBJ1-1	CASSGGTVEAFF	TGTGCCAGCAGCGGTGGGACGGTCGAAGCTTTCTTT
NA	TRBV13	NA	TRBJ2-7	CASSLVGIGAYEQYF	TGTGCCAGCAGCCTAGTTGGGATAGGGGCTTACGAGCAGTACTTC
NA	TRBV3-1/TRBV3-2	TRBD1	TRBJ2-1	CASRRTGGASEQFF	TGTGCCAGCAGGCGGACAGGGGGCGCGAGTGAGCAGTTCTTC
NA	TRBV7-2	TRBD2	TRBJ2-1	CASSSLAGVYNEQFF	TGTGCCAGCAGCTCTCTAGCGGGAGTCTACAATGAGCAGTTCTTC
NA	TRBV9	NA	TRBJ1-4	CASSGRDTTNEKLFF	TGTGCCAGCAGCGGCCGGGACACTACTAATGAAAAACTGTTTTTT
NA	TRBV7-9	NA	TRBJ1-6	CASSLPDPVFALHF	TGTGCCAGCAGCTTGCCGGACCCGGTTTTTGCCCTCCACTTT
NA	TRBV19	NA	TRBJ1-4	CASSVFGELFF	TGTGCCAGTAGTGTCTTTGGGGAACTGTTTTTT
NA	TRBV28	NA	TRBJ1-1	CASTILREKATEAFF	TGTGCCAGCACCATCCTTAGGGAGAAGGCCACTGAAGCTTTCTTT
NA	TRBV28	NA	TRBJ2-7	CASSLAGGSVYEQYF	TGTGCCAGCAGTTTGGCTGGGGGCAGTGTATACGAGCAGTACTTC
NA	TRBV5-1	TRBD1	TRBJ1-2	CASSSDRGPNYGYTF	TGCGCCAGCAGCTCGGACAGGGGGCCTAACTATGGCTACACCTTC
NA	TRBV18	NA	TRBJ1-2	CASSPGAVNYGYTF	TGTGCCAGCTCACCGGGAGCAGTTAACTATGGCTACACCTTC